The 30 T cell receptor beta chains below were found in one sample sequenced in a study of blood T cell repertoires in COVID-19. The data were produced by immunoSEQ multiplex PCR, yet TCRdb's version contains in-frame clones alone and is incomplete. This sample has more than 40,000 clones, with over 70% found just once. Sequencing was done on a sample of peripheral blood. The source is a human donor in a cohort sampled during active COVID-19.

This clone was counted once. This chain connects TRBV4-1 to TRBJ2-7; D is unresolved. Germline V gene data show CDR1 as MGHRA and CDR2 as YSYEKL. V lost 0 bases and J lost 5, with 8 bases in between. The CDR3 is 13 amino acids. The CDR3 sequence: CASSQELSHEQYF. The CDR3 DNA is TGCGCCAGCAGCCAAGAATTATCTCACGAGCAGTACTTC.

The CDR3 here is CASRPQVVGENGYTF. Here the CDR3 DNA reads TGCGCCAGCAGACCTCAAGTTGTTGGAGAGAATGGCTACACCTTC. V is TRBV4-1 and J is TRBJ1-2, with D unclear. The CDR3 is made up of 15 amino acids. V lost 6 bases to trimming and J lost 6 bases, with 20 bases between them. Germline V gives CDR1 MGHRA, CDR2 YSYEKL.

The V gene is TRBV5-4, the J gene TRBJ2-5; 9 bases fit TRBD1. V lost 4 bases, J lost 5 bases, and 6 bases stayed unmatched. Germline V gene lookup returns CDR1 SGHNT and CDR2 YYREEE (reference sequence). The CDR3 has 14 residues. Here the CDR3 DNA reads TGTGCCAGCAGCCTAGGACAGGGGATCGAGACCCAGTACTTC. Translating it yields CASSLGQGIETQYF.

This clone was found once. This chain links TRBV10-3 with TRBJ1-5, with D perhaps TRBD1 (5 bases). CDR1 is ENHRY, CDR2 SYGVKD, per germline. Trimming removed 5 bases at V and 6 bases at J, with 14 bases between. The CDR3 is made up of 14 amino acids. The chain's CDR3 is CAISIQGKPQPQHF. CDR3 bases: TGTGCCATCAGTATCCAGGGTAAGCCTCAGCCCCAGCATTTT.

The J gene is TRBJ2-7, the V gene TRBV18; 11 nucleotides match TRBD2. CDR3 length equals 14 residues. The V gene's germline CDR1 is KGHSH and CDR2 LQKENI. V dropped 8 bases and J dropped 3; count of bases not matched to a gene: 6. The CDR3 protein is CASTLAGGVYEQYF. The CDR3 DNA is TGTGCCAGCACGTTAGCGGGGGGGGTCTACGAGCAGTACTTC.

The CDR3: CASSLWGGAFF. CDR3 nucleotide sequence: TGTGCCAGCAGTTTATGGGGGGGAGCTTTCTTT. The rearrangement joins TRBV27 to TRBJ1-1, with D possibly TRBD1 on 5 matching bases. The length of the CDR3 is 11 residues. Germline values: CDR1 MNHEY, CDR2 SMNVEV (reference sequence). The V end lost 1 base, the J end lost 10 bases, and 7 bases lay between the germline ends.

V is TRBV6-5 and J is TRBJ2-7, with TRBD1 matching 7 bases. The V and J ends lost 6 bases and 2 bases, in that order; junction bases with no gene match: 4. This CDR3 is 13 amino acids long. Germline lookup yields CDR1 MNHEY and CDR2 SVGAGI. The CDR3 sequence: CASRPGTAYEQYF. Here the CDR3 DNA reads TGTGCCAGCAGACCGGGGACAGCCTACGAGCAGTACTTC.

This chain links TRBV25-1 with TRBJ1-6; 8 nucleotides align to TRBD1. The CDR3 sequence is 15 residues long. Trimming cost V 2 bases and J 7 bases; bases outside gene matches: 4. Germline V gene sequence: CDR1 MGHDK, CDR2 SYGVNS. The CDR3 DNA is TGTGCCAGCAGTGAACGGACAGGGTCCAATTCACCCCTCCACTTT. It translates to CASSERTGSNSPLHF.

This clone was picked up one time. The chain employs TRBV5-1 and TRBJ1-2, with D possibly being TRBD1 (5 bases). CDR1 and CDR2 from the germline V gene are SGHRS and YFSETQ. CDR3 size: 12 residues. The germline V and J ends were trimmed by 3 bases and 6 bases, with 9 bases remaining between them. CDR3 nucleotides: TGCGCCAGCAGCTGGGGCGGGGATGGCTACACCTTC. Translating it yields CASSWGGDGYTF. Full variable domain (outside the CDR3, taken from reference TRBV5-1 and TRBJ1-2): KAGVTQTPRYLIKTRGQQVTLSCSPISGHRSVSWYQQTPGQGLQFLFEYFSETQRNKGNFPGRFSGRQFSNSRSEMNVSTLELGDSALYLCASSWGGDGYTFGSGTRLTVV.

The V call is TRBV6-5, the J call TRBJ1-6; 7 nucleotides match TRBD1. The V gene end was trimmed by 5 bases and the J gene end by 7 bases; junction bases not matched to a gene: 5. Germline values: CDR1 MNHEY, CDR2 SVGAGI. The CDR3 sequence is 14 residues long. In DNA form, the CDR3 reads TGTGCCAGCAGTACCGGGACAGTCAATTCACCCCTCCACTTT. Amino acids: CASSTGTVNSPLHF.

The V and J genes are TRBV2 and TRBJ2-1, with D uncertain. The CDR3 loop spans 12 amino acids. Trimming stripped 5 bases from V and 5 bases from J, with 7 bases between. Germline V gene data show CDR1 as SNHLY and CDR2 as FYNNEI. The CDR3 region is CASSSLNNEQFF. The CDR3 nucleotides read TGTGCCAGCAGTTCACTTAACAATGAGCAGTTCTTC.

The chain carries TRBV30 and TRBJ2-7, with 9 positions matching TRBD2. The germline V gene encodes CDR1 GTSNPN and CDR2 SVGIG (reference sequence). With V trimmed by 2 bases and J by 4 bases, 18 bases remained unmatched. The CDR3 spans 18 residues. Here the CDR3 DNA reads TGTGCCTGGAGTCCCGCGGTTGGTATTTTAGCGGGAGAGTACGAGCAGTACTTC. The encoded protein is CAWSPAVGILAGEYEQYF. Full variable domain (remainder filled in from reference TRBV30 and TRBJ2-7): SQTIHQWPATLVQPVGSPLSLECTVEGTSNPNLYWYRQAAGRGLQLLFYSVGIGQISSEVPQNLSASRPQDRQFILSSKKLLLSDSGFYLCAWSPAVGILAGEYEQYFGPGTRLTVT.

The CDR3 region is CASSLRWGGGPLYNEQFF. In nucleotides, the CDR3 is TGCGCCAGCAGCTTGAGGTGGGGCGGGGGTCCCCTCTACAATGAGCAGTTCTTC. V is TRBV5-1 and J is TRBJ2-1, with 7 nucleotides matching TRBD2. Germline CDR1 and CDR2: SGHRS and YFSETQ. V shed 1 base, J shed 3 bases, and the junction held 13 bases outside the gene matches. The CDR3 runs to 18 residues.

This clone was detected only a few times. The chain recombines TRBV5-4 with TRBJ1-1; 10 nucleotides align to TRBD1. Germline-derived CDR1 and CDR2 are SGHNT and YYREEE (reference sequence). The CDR3 consists of 14 residues. Trimming took 7 bases from V and 5 from J; bases not matched to a gene: 8. The DNA for the CDR3 is TGTGCCAGCTTTGGGACAGGGGAAGGGACTGAAGCTTTCTTT. Protein: CASFGTGEGTEAFF.

The V gene is TRBV4-1, the J gene TRBJ2-7; 9 bases are a match to TRBD1. The V gene end was trimmed by 2 bases and the J gene end by 6 bases; junction bases not matched to a gene: 8. The CDR3 is 15 amino acids. The V gene's germline CDR1 is MGHRA and CDR2 YSYEKL. DNA for the CDR3: TGCGCCAGCAGCCAATCCGGGACAGGGCGTGTCGAGCAGTACTTC. Protein: CASSQSGTGRVEQYF.

The chain links TRBV9 to TRBJ1-6; D perhaps matches TRBD1 (6 bases). V lost 3 bases to trimming and J lost 7 bases, with 26 bases between them. The CDR3 loop spans 19 amino acids. Germline V lookup: CDR1 SGDLS, CDR2 YYNGEE. Here the CDR3 DNA reads TGTGCCAGCAGCGCGACCTTACTACAGGGCCCCCGTCGGAATTCACCCCTCCACTTT. Its translation is CASSATLLQGPRRNSPLHF.

This clone was found once. The V gene is TRBV5-6, the J gene TRBJ2-5; TRBD1 aligns across 8 bases. Germline V gene sequence: CDR1 SGHDT, CDR2 YYEEEE. CDR3 length: 16 amino acids. With V trimmed by 1 base and J by 0 bases, 5 bases remained unmatched. The CDR3 sequence is CASSLWRQGYQETQYF. Written as DNA, the CDR3 is TGTGCCAGCAGCTTGTGGAGACAGGGGTACCAAGAGACCCAGTACTTC.

V and J are TRBV6-5 and TRBJ1-5, with TRBD1 as a possible D gene (6 bases). Deletions cut 4 bases from V and 7 bases from J, with 17 bases between. The CDR3 has 15 amino acids. Germline values: CDR1 MNHEY, CDR2 SVGAGI. In DNA, the CDR3 is TGTGCCAGCAGTTCCGCAGGGGAAAGTAGCCAGCCCCAGCATTTT. It specifies CASSSAGESSQPQHF.

The V call is TRBV7-3, the J call TRBJ1-6; no clear D gene. CDR3 length: 14 residues. The V gene lost 1 base and the J gene lost 7 bases, with 8 bases spanning the gap. The germline V gene encodes CDR1 SGHTA and CDR2 FQGTGA. CDR3 in amino acids: CASSLSGPNSPLHF. CDR3 bases: TGTGCCAGCAGCTTAAGCGGTCCGAATTCACCCCTCCACTTT.

The chain couples TRBV3-1 (or the pseudogene TRBV3-2) to TRBJ2-5, with TRBD2 matching 10 bases. The CDR3 is made up of 14 amino acids. The V gene's germline CDR1 is LGHDT and CDR2 YNNKEL (reference sequence). After removal of 5 bases from V and 5 bases from J, the junction contained 5 bases not matched to a gene. The CDR3 spells CASSIAGGGETQYF. The CDR3 nucleotides are TGTGCCAGCAGCATAGCGGGGGGAGGGGAGACCCAGTACTTC.

The rearrangement joins TRBV27 to TRBJ2-1, with TRBD1 matching 7 bases. With 5 bases clipped from V and 7 bases from J, the junction kept 5 bases outside the gene matches. There are 13 residues in the CDR3. Germline CDR1 is MNHEY and CDR2 is SMNVEV (reference sequence). CDR3 coding DNA: TGTGCCAGCAGTCTTACAGGGGTGAATGAGCAGTTCTTC. This gives the protein CASSLTGVNEQFF.

The chain couples TRBV19 to TRBJ1-5, with a possible D match to TRBD1 (6 bases). V lost 3 bases to trimming and J lost 1 base, with 13 bases between them. The germline CDR1 and CDR2 sequences are LNHDA and SQIVND (reference sequence). The CDR3 length is 16 residues. The CDR3 sequence: CASSMMRTVSNQPQHF. The CDR3 nucleotides are TGTGCCAGTAGTATGATGAGGACAGTCAGCAATCAGCCCCAGCATTTT.

The CDR3 reads CASSPAAGLTIEAFF. DNA for the CDR3: TGTGCCAGCAGCCCAGCAGCAGGTTTAACAATTGAAGCTTTCTTT. The V call is TRBV7-8, the J call TRBJ1-1; D gene unclear. The V gene's germline CDR1 is SGHVS and CDR2 FQNEAQ. This CDR3 has 15 residues. Trimming took off 5 bases at V and 7 bases at J, with 20 bases between the two ends.

The gene calls are TRBV19 and TRBJ2-2, with 8 bases aligning to TRBD2. Germline CDR1 LNHDA, CDR2 SQIVND (reference sequence). The trim removed 5 bases at V and 2 bases at J, leaving 4 bases unmatched. The CDR3 length is 15 residues. This CDR3 is CASSRLAKNTGELFF. The DNA for the CDR3 is TGTGCCAGTAGTCGACTAGCGAAAAACACCGGGGAGCTGTTTTTT.

This clone showed up just a few times. The CDR3 DNA is TGTGCCAGCACTTTCACTAGCGGTAGCACAGATACGCAGTATTTT. Residues: CASTFTSGSTDTQYF. This rearrangement joins TRBV6-5 to TRBJ2-3; TRBD2 agrees at 8 bases. Germline V gene lookup returns CDR1 MNHEY and CDR2 SVGAGI. J lost 0 bases, V lost 7 bases, and 6 bases had no gene match. This CDR3 comprises 15 residues.

The V and J genes are TRBV6-5 and TRBJ1-2; tentative D call: TRBD1 (5 bases). The germline V gene has CDR1 MNHEY and CDR2 SVGAGI. This CDR3 contains 13 residues. The V end lost 7 bases, the J end lost 8 bases, and 17 bases lay between the germline ends. DNA for the CDR3: TGTGCCAGCAACGGCGGGACGCTGGGCGGCTACACCTTC. Its protein is CASNGGTLGGYTF.

The chain joins TRBV10-2 to TRBJ1-4; TRBD1 agrees at 9 bases. The germline CDR1 and CDR2 sequences are WSHSY and SAAADI. This CDR3 spans 16 amino acids. V lost 5 bases to trimming and J lost 6 bases; unmatched junction nucleotides: 10. The CDR3 protein is CASSSILRQGDEKLFF. CDR3 nucleotide sequence: TGCGCCAGCAGTTCTATCCTAAGACAGGGGGATGAAAAACTGTTTTTT.

This chain connects TRBV6-2 or TRBV6-3 to TRBJ1-2; TRBD1 might be the D (6 bases). The germline V gene encodes CDR1 MNHEY and CDR2 SVGEGT. V lost 5 bases and J lost 10, with 11 bases in between. CDR3 length equals 11 residues. The CDR3 loop reads CASSQGPFYTF. CDR3 sequence (DNA): TGTGCCAGCAGTCAGGGGCCCTTCTACACCTTC.

This chain joins TRBV12-3 or TRBV12-4 and TRBJ1-3; D is ambiguous. V was pared by 6 bases and J by 9 bases, with 6 bases between. This CDR3 is built from 10 residues. The CDR3 region is CASRGATIYF. The CDR3, as DNA: TGTGCCAGCAGGGGAGCCACCATATATTTT.

The chain has TRBV7-9 and TRBJ2-7, with D possibly matching TRBD1 (6 bases). The V end was cut by 5 bases, the J end by 5 bases, with 16 bases between. Germline CDR1 is SEHNR and CDR2 is FQNEAQ (reference sequence). This CDR3 spans 14 amino acids. CDR3 in DNA: TGTGCCAGCAGCGGAGGTCGCTACAGGGACGAGCAGTACTTC. It encodes CASSGGRYRDEQYF.